This TCR beta chain is from a study of cytomegalovirus exposure and HLA in healthy donors. Study results and limitations: Certain sequence variants were highly shared and formed a cluster, and this cluster was likely a sequencing artifact. Several of the most significant clusters appeared, in a later analysis, to be linked to common viral pathogens. It was around 160 TCR beta chains that were listed as cytomegalovirus-associated.

Concerning this clone: Its antigen remains unidentified.

The V and J ends lost 5 bases and 2 bases, in that order; junction bases with no gene match: 5. Germline V CDR1 and CDR2: SGHVS, FNYEAQ. This CDR3 spans 17 amino acids. The PCR used 60 Vbeta and 13 Jbeta primers. Repertoires were generated with immunoSEQ multiplex PCR, while TCRdb's copy carries only in-frame clones and drops some. The sample has some 110,000 clones, 10% seen once; the top ten hold less than 6%. Sequencing was carried out using PBMCs. This sequence joins TRBV7-6 and TRBJ2-3; 15 positions match TRBD2. The TCR sequence derives from a man in his forties or fifties in good health and CMV-seropositive. The CDR3 DNA is TGTGCCAGCAGCGACGGGACTAGCGGGAGGTACACAGATACGCAGTATTTT. Residues: CASSDGTSGRYTDTQYF.